This record concerns one T cell receptor beta chain sequence. Its antigen remains unidentified. No quality values exist for individual bases; no much larger clone is one base distant. This specimen's time point label, interpreted: patch test 1, 2 weeks after DPC sensitization. The sample's treatment or condition label, decoded: therapeutic diphenylcyclopropenone sensitization with weekly scalp DPC. Blood at each patch-test visit was drawn before the patch test was applied. Patients were eligible if aged 18 to 70, diagnosed with alopecia and judged suitable for DPC therapy, and pregnant patients were excluded. Unfractionated whole blood was collected in Tempus Blood RNA tubes, and total RNA was extracted from that blood. The library was produced with RACE. TCRdb records NextSeq 500 as the sequencer. During library preparation, unique molecular identifiers were attached to individual cDNA molecules so that TCRs could be counted quantitatively and reproducibly. For every blood RNA sample, sequencing covered both the TCR alpha and TCR beta chains. The paper's processing steps were these. Samples had a median of roughly 87,000 TCRs, with a range from about 20,000 to 690,600. The Decombinator software suite was used to annotate V, J and CDR3 in the TCR reads. For PS versus PT1 abundance plots, all samples were subsampled to the same number of TCRs (28,000). Expanded TCRs were defined as absent before sensitization and observed at least eight times at the 2-week time point. The public reads were quality trimmed at Q25 with fastp and then assembled into clones with MiXCR by TCRdb, keeping productive beta chains. Rows with a matching CDR3 protein are joined into one entry that keeps the most common DNA and genes. The V and J calls were determined by TCRdb, not by the authors. For this sample there are 300,000 to 350,000 distinct CDR3 sequences; roughly 6.9% appear just once. The leading ten clones occupy more than 7% of the sample.

This sample stems from a study of human T cells and chemical hapten exposure (dated by TCRdb to about 2021). Broadly, across the study: For sensitization, 2% DPC in acetone was applied to a roughly 2 cm by roughly 2 cm area of upper inner arm skin. Throughout the study period of about 23 weeks, patients also received therapeutic DPC doses to the scalp every week. Patch testing was done on the upper back using Finn chambers containing 0.01% DPC, and results were scored after 6 days according to International Contact Dermatitis Research Group standards. The patient cohort, mostly female, included alopecia areata with under or over 50% scalp involvement, alopecia totalis and alopecia universalis. The libraries were sequenced as a pool, and the TCR yield per sample differed mostly because of small variations in library volumes within the pool. In alopecia patients, the study followed how the peripheral blood TCR repertoire changed in vivo over primary and secondary sensitization to diphenylcyclopropenone (DPC), a hapten. Blood samples were taken from patients before sensitization (week 0) and at 2, 6 and about 24 weeks after DPC sensitization. For TCR sequencing, blood came from 25 to 30 alopecia patients at anywhere from one to four time points (pre-sensitization, 2, 6 and 24 weeks). General conclusions and limits of the study: Because every patient had alopecia, a presumed autoimmune disease, the patients' immune response might differ from that of healthy individuals. Significantly more large CDR3 similarity clusters were formed by expanded TCRs than by pre-sensitization or healthy control sets, consistent with antigen-driven responses. No change with DPC sensitization was found in the number of TCRs above 1 in 1000 frequency, and no evidence of global repertoire structure alterations was found. After repeated subsampling, the strength of the expansion versus patch-test correlation and the threshold at which it became significant changed. Patch test score was positively correlated with the number of PT1 expanded TCRs, with significance at thresholds 8, 16 and 32 but not at 4.

Specimen: whole blood, collected in connection with sensitization to the hapten diphenylcyclopropenone (DPC). The clonotype originates from a young woman with alopecia areata. Some clones in this sample may be carry-over from other donors' samples.

The DNA reads TGTGCCAGCAGTTCCCACGAAGGGACAGGGGGAGGTGGGGACTATGGCTACACCTTC. It encodes CASSSHEGTGGGGDYGYTF. The V and J segments used are TRBV28 and TRBJ1-2; 11 bases in between match TRBD1. The germline V end is reduced by 4 bases and the J end by 3 bases; junction bases left unmatched: 16. The CDR3 measures 19 amino acids from cysteine to phenylalanine. The entry retains the CDR3 DNA only, 57 bases that are in frame from base 1. The germline V gene specifies MDHEN as CDR1 and SYDVKM as CDR2.